Here is one TCR beta chain with its context. Its target is not known. The PCR contained 60 Vbeta and 13 Jbeta primers. Only in-frame clones appear in the TCRdb table, and some are missing; sequencing was by immunoSEQ multiplex PCR. The sample lists about 120,000 clones; around three quarters were seen once. This record comes from a study of cytomegalovirus exposure and HLA in healthy donors. Across the study: The early release's HLA-typed donors yielded some 85 million unique TCRs. Caucasian-associated ancestry cluster membership applied to about 77% of under 450 genotyped donors.

Findings of the study overall: Later, an analysis found that common viral pathogens appeared to be linked with several of the most significant clusters.

Specimen: PBMCs. This receptor was identified in a man aged 45 to 65 in good health and CMV-seropositive.

This CDR3 is CASSVQGRSEAFF. Written as DNA, the CDR3 is TGCGCCAGCAGTGTACAGGGACGGTCTGAAGCTTTCTTT. The V and J genes are TRBV5-1 and TRBJ1-1; maybe TRBD1 (6 bases). Germline assignment: CDR1 SGHRS and CDR2 YFSETQ. The CDR3 loop spans 13 amino acids. The V and J ends lost 5 bases and 6 bases respectively, with 14 bases between them.